The rows below give T cell receptor beta chains drawn from one sample of a study of radiotherapy plus CTLA-4 blockade in lung cancer. TCRdb's table, derived via immunoSEQ multiplex PCR, lists solely in-frame clones and lacks some. Among 90,000 to 100,000 clones listed, roughly 74% were seen once. Sequenced here: peripheral blood, sampled from a patient treated with radiotherapy plus ipilimumab. Receptors originate from a human donor with non-small cell lung cancer who had a partial response to radiotherapy plus ipilimumab. Some clones in this sample may be carry-over from other donors' samples. CDR3s leave out the opening cysteine and the closing phenylalanine or tryptophan. Each record gives: clone size, V gene, CDR3 protein. Clone size, where shown, is once, few, many, or a class for clones that have expanded.

>-|TRBV4-2
ASSGLGREKLF
>-|TRBV4-2
ASSQSALAGGYNEQF
>-|TRBV19
ASSMGQAGQNQPQH
>-|TRBV29-1
SVLRTSGRGTDTQY
>-|TRBV29-1
SVEARGNTGELF
>-|TRBV19
ASTPDTGQGNEKLF
>once|TRBV28
ASTRQGGQPQH
>few|TRBV28
ASSLWEYGYT
>-|TRBV25-1
ASRLESSYGYT
>-|TRBV7-6
ASSLIQNEKLF
>few|TRBV25-1
ASSELIRNTIY
>-|TRBV11-2
ASSWTANSPLH
>few|TRBV2
ASSSDRGINQPQH
>few|TRBV2
ASSDGLAGAKSIITDTQY
>-|TRBV6-6
ASTYYLGGNTIY